Listed here are 12 T cell receptor beta chains from one sample, sequenced in a study. TCRdb re-called the 5' RACE reads with MiXCR, one entry per CDR3 protein. The sample lists around 52,000 distinct CDR3 sequences, 28% occurring once. Sequenced input: tumor-infiltrating memory CD4+ T cells sorted from the breast tumor. Noted subset: memory CD4+ T cells, CD4+CD45RO+CD25-. All receptors derive from a female donor with breast cancer.

This clonotype has just one count. The chain couples TRBV20-1 to TRBJ1-3; D gene ambiguous. The germline V gene has CDR1 DFQATT and CDR2 SNEGSKA (reference sequence). V was clipped by 5 bases and J by 6 bases, with 17 bases between them. CDR3 length: 14 amino acids. CDR3 coding DNA: TGCAGTGCTCTTCTCGAGGGCGGCAAAAACACCATATATTTT. Protein sequence: CSALLEGGKNTIYF.

This clonotype was seen only a few times. This sequence joins TRBV20-1 and TRBJ2-4; 7 bases match TRBD2. With V trimmed by 7 bases and J by 6 bases, 12 bases remained unmatched. Germline V lookup: CDR1 DFQATT, CDR2 SNEGSKA (reference sequence). This CDR3 has 14 residues. The CDR3 DNA reads as TGCAGTGTTCCCCTCCCGGGACTAAGAAACATTCAGTACTTC. This codes for CSVPLPGLRNIQYF.

The table lists this clonotype with many counts. The gene calls are TRBV6-5 and TRBJ1-6, with TRBD1 as a possible D gene (5 bases). This CDR3 is 14 amino acids long. Germline V gene sequence: CDR1 MNHEY, CDR2 SVGAGI. Trimming cost V 10 bases and J 8 bases, with 18 bases left between them. The CDR3 here is CAKLEGHFDSPLHF. As DNA, the CDR3 is TGTGCCAAACTCGAGGGGCATTTTGATTCACCCCTCCACTTT.

This clonotype has more than one count but fewer than ten. V usage is TRBV9 and J usage is TRBJ1-6, with no clear D. Germline V gene lookup returns CDR1 SGDLS and CDR2 YYNGEE. The CDR3 is 15 residues long. The germline V and J ends were trimmed by 4 bases and 5 bases, with 13 bases remaining between them. CDR3 DNA sequence: TGTGCCAGCAGCCCCGCGGCAGCTGATAATTCACCCCTCCACTTT. Amino acids: CASSPAAADNSPLHF.

As for this clonotype: One end of the junction fails to match germline, which may point to a read error. The genes are TRBV5-1 and TRBJ1-1; no firm D call. Germline-derived CDR1 and CDR2 are SGHRS and YFSETQ. The CDR3 runs to 14 residues. The CDR3 DNA is TGCGCCAGCAGCTTGGTCACCCAGAACACTGTAGCTTTCTTT. This translates into CASSLVTQNTVAFF.

The J gene is TRBJ1-2, the V gene TRBV28, with no clear D. The germline CDR1 and CDR2 sequences are MDHEN and SYDVKM. This CDR3 is 14 amino acids long. With 10 bases removed from V and 4 bases from J, the gap between germline ends came to 19 bases. In DNA form, the CDR3 reads TGTGCCATAGGCGTGGGCGTGGGTCTCTATGGCTACACCTTC. Amino acids: CAIGVGVGLYGYTF.

Remarks on this clonotype: A read error may produce the germline difference seen at one junction end. The chain uses TRBV7-2 and TRBJ1-1, with D possibly TRBD1 on 6 matching bases. The germline V gene has CDR1 SGHTA and CDR2 FQGNSA. The CDR3 sequence is 14 residues long. The CDR3 protein is CASSNQGRGTEAFF. The CDR3 nucleotides are TGTGCCAGCAGCAATCAGGGGCGGGGGACTGAAGCTTTCTTC. Drawing the rest from reference TRBV7-2 and TRBJ1-1, the complete variable domain is GAGVSQSPSNKVTEKGKDVELRCDPISGHTALYWYRQSLGQGLEFLIYFQGNSAPDKSGLPSDRFSAERTGGSVSTLTIQRTQQEDSAVYLCASSNQGRGTEAFFGQGTRLTVV.

At least ten counts were recorded for this clonotype. V usage is TRBV5-1 and J usage is TRBJ2-3, with a tentative D call TRBD2 (5 bases). This CDR3 spans 14 amino acids. Germline loops: CDR1 SGHRS, CDR2 YFSETQ. Trimming stripped 0 bases from V and 4 bases from J, with 9 bases between. CDR3 in DNA: TGCGCCAGCAGCTTGGGACACGGGGCAGATACGCAGTATTTT. Protein product: CASSLGHGADTQYF.

The chain links TRBV6-2 or TRBV6-3 to TRBJ2-3; 10 positions match TRBD1. The length of the CDR3 is 15 residues. Losses at the gene ends were 4 bases for V and 8 bases for J; bases not matched to a gene: 9. Germline loops: CDR1 MNHEY, CDR2 SVGEGT. The chain's CDR3 is CASSSGTGASGTQYF. CDR3 nucleotides: TGTGCCAGCAGTTCCGGGACAGGGGCTTCAGGTACGCAGTATTTT.

This clonotype has only one observation. This chain joins TRBV9 and TRBJ2-7; 9 bases align to TRBD1. Germline lookup yields CDR1 SGDLS and CDR2 YYNGEE. The CDR3 is 14 amino acids. V gave up 7 bases and J gave up 3 bases; unmatched junction bases: 8. As DNA, the CDR3 is TGTGCCAGCGGACCGGGACAGGGAATCTACGAGCAGTACTTC. It encodes CASGPGQGIYEQYF.

The chain uses TRBV20-1 and TRBJ1-2; D is ambiguous. The germline V and J ends were trimmed by 2 bases and 3 bases, with 13 bases remaining between them. Looked up from germline, CDR1 is DFQATT and CDR2 is SNEGSKA (reference sequence). The CDR3 has 14 amino acids. The CDR3 DNA sequence: TGCAGTGCTAGACCCGGGGAGAAGGACTATGGCTACACCTTC. Translating gives CSARPGEKDYGYTF.

This clonotype was found once. V is TRBV5-1 and J is TRBJ1-5; the D is unclear. Trimming removed 1 base at V and 7 bases at J, with 12 bases between. The CDR3 contains 14 residues. The V gene's germline CDR1 is SGHRS and CDR2 YFSETQ. Here the CDR3 reads CASSLKGGKQPQHF. CDR3 DNA: TGCGCCAGCAGCTTGAAAGGAGGGAAACAGCCCCAGCATTTT.